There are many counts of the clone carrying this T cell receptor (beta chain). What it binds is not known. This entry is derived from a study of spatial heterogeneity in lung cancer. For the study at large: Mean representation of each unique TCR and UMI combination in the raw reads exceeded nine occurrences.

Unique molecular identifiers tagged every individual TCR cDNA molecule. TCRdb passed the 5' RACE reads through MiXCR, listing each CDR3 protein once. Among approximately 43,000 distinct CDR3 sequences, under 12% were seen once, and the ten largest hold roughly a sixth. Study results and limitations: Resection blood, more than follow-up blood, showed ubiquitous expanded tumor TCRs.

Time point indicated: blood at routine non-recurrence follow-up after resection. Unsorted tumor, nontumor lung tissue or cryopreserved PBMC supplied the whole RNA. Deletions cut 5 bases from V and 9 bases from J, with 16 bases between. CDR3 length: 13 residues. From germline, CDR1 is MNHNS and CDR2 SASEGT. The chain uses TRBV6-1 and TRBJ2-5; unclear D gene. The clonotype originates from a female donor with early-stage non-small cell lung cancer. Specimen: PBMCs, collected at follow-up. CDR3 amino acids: CASSSPIRVAQYF. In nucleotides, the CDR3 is TGTGCCAGCAGTTCCCCCATAAGAGTGGCCCAGTACTTC.